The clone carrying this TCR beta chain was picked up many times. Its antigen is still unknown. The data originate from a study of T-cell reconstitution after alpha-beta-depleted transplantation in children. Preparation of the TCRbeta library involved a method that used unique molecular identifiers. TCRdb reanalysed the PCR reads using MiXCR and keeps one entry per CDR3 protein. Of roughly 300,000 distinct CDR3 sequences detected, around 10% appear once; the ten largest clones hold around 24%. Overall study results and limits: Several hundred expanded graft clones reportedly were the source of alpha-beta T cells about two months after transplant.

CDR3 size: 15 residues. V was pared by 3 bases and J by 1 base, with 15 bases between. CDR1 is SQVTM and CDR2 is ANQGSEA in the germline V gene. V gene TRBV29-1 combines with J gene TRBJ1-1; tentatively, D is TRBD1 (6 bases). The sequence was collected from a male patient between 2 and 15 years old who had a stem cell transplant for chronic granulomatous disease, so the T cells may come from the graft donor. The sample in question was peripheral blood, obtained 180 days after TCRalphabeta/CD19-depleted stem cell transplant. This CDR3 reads CSVDLRQEGNTEAFF. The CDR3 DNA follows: TGCAGCGTTGACCTACGACAGGAGGGGAACACTGAAGCTTTCTTT.